A single sample gave rise to the 9 T cell receptor beta chains below, sequenced in a study of T cell repertoires and HLA-DP antigens. The method was immunoSEQ multiplex PCR; TCRdb's version includes in-frame clones alone and lacks a portion of them. The table shows almost 90,000 clones, with 86% occurring only once. No antigen has been identified for these receptors. Sequenced material: CD4+ T cells from PBMCs. The receptors here all came from a man aged 50-59 years in good health and CMV-seronegative.

This chain links TRBV5-1 with TRBJ1-1; a weak D match, TRBD1 (6 bases). V shed 4 bases and J shed 0 bases, with 10 bases lying between them. The CDR3 extends over 14 amino acids. Germline V gene sequence: CDR1 SGHRS, CDR2 YFSETQ. The CDR3 protein is CASSRQVVNTEAFF. The CDR3 DNA follows: TGCGCCAGCAGCCGACAGGTAGTGAACACTGAAGCTTTCTTT.

The chain couples TRBV19 to TRBJ1-1; D not resolved. The CDR3 length is 11 residues. The germline V gene has CDR1 LNHDA and CDR2 SQIVND (reference sequence). Trimming removed 6 bases from V and 10 bases from J, with 12 bases in between. This CDR3 reads CASSSNLRAFF. CDR3 coding DNA: TGTGCCAGTAGCTCCAACTTAAGAGCTTTCTTT.

This chain connects TRBV18 to TRBJ2-7; D not certain. CDR3 size: 14 residues. Germline V CDR1 and CDR2: KGHSH, LQKENI. With 2 bases removed from V and 2 bases from J, the gap between germline ends came to 10 bases. CDR3 DNA: TGTGCCAGCTCACCAGTCTCGGGCCCCTACGAGCAGTACTTC. Translating it yields CASSPVSGPYEQYF. The full variable domain, rest sourced from reference TRBV18 and TRBJ2-7, is NAGVMQNPRHLVRRRGQEARLRCSPMKGHSHVYWYRQLPEEGLKFMVYLQKENIIDESGMPKERFSAEFPKEGPSILRIQQVVRGDSAAYFCASSPVSGPYEQYFGPGTRLTVT.

V usage is TRBV5-4 and J usage is TRBJ1-4; 7 bases fit TRBD1. The V gene's germline CDR1 is SGHNT and CDR2 YYREEE (reference sequence). Trimming at V came to 0 bases and at J to 8 bases, leaving 10 bases not matched to a gene. The CDR3 consists of 16 residues. The CDR3 loop is CASSLGDGTAGEKLFF. CDR3 in DNA: TGTGCCAGCAGCTTGGGGGACGGGACAGCCGGGGAAAAACTGTTTTTT.

J is TRBJ2-2 and V is TRBV28, with D unclear. V was trimmed by 3 bases and J by 1 base, leaving 3 bases between them. From germline, CDR1 is MDHEN and CDR2 SYDVKM. The CDR3 loop spans 13 amino acids. The CDR3: CASSFQNTGELFF. DNA for the CDR3: TGTGCCAGCAGTTTCCAGAACACCGGGGAGCTGTTTTTT.

The V call is TRBV6-5, the J call TRBJ1-6; no firm D call. Trimming took 6 bases from V and 7 from J, leaving 10 bases between them. CDR1 MNHEY and CDR2 SVGAGI come from the germline V gene. The CDR3 has 13 amino acids. As DNA, the CDR3 is TGTGCCAGCAGGCTCCAAATGAATTCACCCCTCCACTTT. Translating it yields CASRLQMNSPLHF.

The CDR3 coding sequence is TGCGCCAGCAGCTTCACAGGGGGAAAGGATCAGCCCCAGCATTTT. Translated, it gives CASSFTGGKDQPQHF. The rearrangement links TRBV5-1 to TRBJ1-5; 8 nucleotides agree with TRBD1. With V trimmed by 2 bases and J by 5 bases, 6 bases remained unmatched. The CDR3 runs 15 residues. CDR1 is SGHRS, CDR2 YFSETQ, per germline. Complete variable domain (other parts from reference TRBV5-1 and TRBJ1-5): KAGVTQTPRYLIKTRGQQVTLSCSPISGHRSVSWYQQTPGQGLQFLFEYFSETQRNKGNFPGRFSGRQFSNSRSEMNVSTLELGDSALYLCASSFTGGKDQPQHFGDGTRLSIL.

The chain is built from TRBV28 and TRBJ2-7, with D possibly matching TRBD2 (5 bases). V lost 5 bases, J lost 1 base, and 18 bases lay in between. CDR1 and CDR2 (germline): MDHEN, SYDVKM. The CDR3 sequence is 16 residues long. CDR3 coding DNA: TGTGCCAGCAGTCCCTGGGAAGTGGGAGTATCCTACGAGCAGTACTTC. As protein: CASSPWEVGVSYEQYF.

This clone came up a few times. The rearrangement links TRBV4-1 to TRBJ2-1, with D possibly TRBD2 on 5 matching bases. The CDR3 has 15 residues. Germline V gene data show CDR1 as MGHRA and CDR2 as YSYEKL. Trimming left V 5 bases short and J 5 bases short, with 16 bases between. CDR3 coding DNA: TGCGCCAGCAGCTCCCGGGGTGTATGGGACAATGAGCAGTTCTTC. It codes for CASSSRGVWDNEQFF.